Many counts were recorded for the clone carrying this T cell receptor beta chain. Antigen unknown. The CDR3 loop spans 13 amino acids. Trimming stripped 0 bases from V and 3 bases from J, with 5 bases between. CDR1 is DFQATT and CDR2 is SNEGSKA in the germline V gene (reference sequence). The sample originates from a study of T cells after yellow fever vaccination. Study-level findings and limits: A minor fraction of clonotypes spanned both CD4 and CD8 compartments. Clones that expanded after primary vaccination mostly reappeared after the booster (nearly 98% CD4, roughly 87% CD8). It was a weaker secondary response, yet one that peaked faster, at day 5 versus 15.

A process of 5'RACE template switching, which added a universal primer site and UMIs, was used to make TCR cDNA. Each CDR3 protein is one row after TCRdb ran MiXCR on the 5' RACE reads. The repertoire holds tens of thousands of distinct CDR3 sequences, with around 7.4% as singletons. This chain connects TRBV20-1 to TRBJ2-2; D not resolved. The origin of this receptor is a man aged 25 to 45 who received the YFV17D yellow fever vaccine. Sequenced material: CD8+ T cells sorted from PBMCs, taken 15 days after the yellow fever booster vaccination. The CDR3 DNA is TGCAGTGCTAGAGATCCCCACACCGGGGAGCTGTTTTTT. Protein sequence: CSARDPHTGELFF.